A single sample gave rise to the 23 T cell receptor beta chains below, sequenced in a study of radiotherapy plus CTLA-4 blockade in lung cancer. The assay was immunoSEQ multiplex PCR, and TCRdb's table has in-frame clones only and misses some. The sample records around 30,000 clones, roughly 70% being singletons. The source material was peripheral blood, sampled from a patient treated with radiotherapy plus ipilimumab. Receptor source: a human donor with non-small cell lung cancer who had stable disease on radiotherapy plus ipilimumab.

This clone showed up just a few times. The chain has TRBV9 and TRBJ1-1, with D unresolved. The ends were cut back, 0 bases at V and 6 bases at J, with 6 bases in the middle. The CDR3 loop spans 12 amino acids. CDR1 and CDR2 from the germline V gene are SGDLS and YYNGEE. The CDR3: CASSVGIPEAFF. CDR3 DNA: TGTGCCAGCAGCGTAGGTATCCCTGAAGCTTTCTTT.

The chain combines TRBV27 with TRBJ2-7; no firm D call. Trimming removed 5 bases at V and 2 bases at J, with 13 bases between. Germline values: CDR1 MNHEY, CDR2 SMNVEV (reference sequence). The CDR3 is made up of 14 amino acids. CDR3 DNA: TGTGCCAGCAGTCCAACGCATTCAACCTACGAGCAGTACTTC. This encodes CASSPTHSTYEQYF.

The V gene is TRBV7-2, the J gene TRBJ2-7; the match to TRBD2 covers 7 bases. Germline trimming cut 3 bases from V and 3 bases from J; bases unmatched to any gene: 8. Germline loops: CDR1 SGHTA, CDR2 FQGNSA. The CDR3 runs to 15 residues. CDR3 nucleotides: TGTGCCAGCAGCTTCTCAAGCGGGATGGGCTACGAGCAGTACTTC. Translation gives CASSFSSGMGYEQYF.

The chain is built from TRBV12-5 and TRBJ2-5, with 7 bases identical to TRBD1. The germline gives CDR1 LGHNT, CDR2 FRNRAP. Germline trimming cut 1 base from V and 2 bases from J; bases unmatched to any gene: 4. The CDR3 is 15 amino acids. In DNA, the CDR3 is TGTGCTAGTGGTTTGGGCCTGGGACAGCAAGAGACCCAGTACTTC. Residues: CASGLGLGQQETQYF. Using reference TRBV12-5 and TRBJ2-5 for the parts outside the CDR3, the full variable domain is DARVTQTPRHKVTEMGQEVTMRCQPILGHNTVFWYRQTMMQGLELLAYFRNRAPLDDSGMPKDRFSAEMPDATLATLKIQPSEPRDSAVYFCASGLGLGQQETQYFGPGTRLLVL.

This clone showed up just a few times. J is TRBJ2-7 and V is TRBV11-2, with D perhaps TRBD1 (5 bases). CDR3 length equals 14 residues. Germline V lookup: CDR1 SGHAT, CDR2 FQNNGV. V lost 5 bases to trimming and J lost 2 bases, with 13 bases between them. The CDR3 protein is CASSREAGTYEQYF. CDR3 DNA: TGTGCCAGCAGCCGTGAGGCAGGGACCTACGAGCAGTACTTC.

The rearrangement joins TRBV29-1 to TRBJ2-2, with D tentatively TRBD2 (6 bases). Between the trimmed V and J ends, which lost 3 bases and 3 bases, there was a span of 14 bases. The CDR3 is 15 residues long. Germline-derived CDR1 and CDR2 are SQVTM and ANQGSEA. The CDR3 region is CSVEGSGTHTGELFF. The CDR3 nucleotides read TGCAGCGTTGAGGGTTCCGGGACTCACACCGGGGAGCTGTTTTTT.

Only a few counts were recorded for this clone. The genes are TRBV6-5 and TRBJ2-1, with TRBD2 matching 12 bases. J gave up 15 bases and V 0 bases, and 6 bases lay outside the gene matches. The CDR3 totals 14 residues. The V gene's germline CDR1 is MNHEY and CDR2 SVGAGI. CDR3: CASSYSKTSGSWFF. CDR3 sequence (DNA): TGTGCCAGCAGTTACTCGAAGACTAGCGGGAGTTGGTTCTTC.

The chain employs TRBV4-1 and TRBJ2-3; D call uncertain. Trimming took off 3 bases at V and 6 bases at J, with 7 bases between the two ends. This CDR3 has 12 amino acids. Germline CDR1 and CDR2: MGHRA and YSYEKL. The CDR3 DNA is TGCGCCAGCAGCCAGGATCGCGATACGCAGTATTTT. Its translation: CASSQDRDTQYF.

Here the CDR3 reads CASSQDRGEGAIGYTF. CDR3 in DNA: TGTGCCAGCAGCCAAGATCGAGGGGAAGGGGCTATTGGCTACACCTTC. The chain recombines TRBV4-2 with TRBJ1-2, with a possible D match to TRBD1 (5 bases). The CDR3 length is 16 residues. Germline values: CDR1 LGHNA, CDR2 YNFKEQ. V lost 0 bases and J lost 7, with 18 bases in between.

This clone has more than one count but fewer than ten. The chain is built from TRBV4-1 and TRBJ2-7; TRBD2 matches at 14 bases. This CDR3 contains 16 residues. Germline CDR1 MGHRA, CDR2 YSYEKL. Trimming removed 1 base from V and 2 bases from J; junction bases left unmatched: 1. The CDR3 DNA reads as TGCGCCAGCAGCCAAGGACTAGCGGGAGGGCCCTACGAGCAGTACTTC. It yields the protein CASSQGLAGGPYEQYF.

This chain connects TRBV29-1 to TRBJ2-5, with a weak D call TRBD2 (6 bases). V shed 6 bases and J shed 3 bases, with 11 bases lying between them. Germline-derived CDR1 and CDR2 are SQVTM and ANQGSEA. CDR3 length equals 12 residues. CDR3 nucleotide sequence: TGCAGCGTGCTAGCGTTAGAAGAGACCCAGTACTTC. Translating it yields CSVLALEETQYF. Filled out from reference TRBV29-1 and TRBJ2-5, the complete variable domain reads SAVISQKPSRDICQRGTSLTIQCQVDSQVTMMFWYRQQPGQSLTLIATANQGSEATYESGFVIDKFPISRPNLTFSTLTVSNMSPEDSSIYLCSVLALEETQYFGPGTRLLVL.

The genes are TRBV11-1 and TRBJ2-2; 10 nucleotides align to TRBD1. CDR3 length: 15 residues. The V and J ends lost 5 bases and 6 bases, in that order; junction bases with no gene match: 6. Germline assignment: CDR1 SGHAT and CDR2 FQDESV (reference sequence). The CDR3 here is CASSRRDRGSGELFF. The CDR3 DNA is TGTGCCAGCAGCCGCCGGGACAGGGGATCCGGGGAGCTGTTTTTT.

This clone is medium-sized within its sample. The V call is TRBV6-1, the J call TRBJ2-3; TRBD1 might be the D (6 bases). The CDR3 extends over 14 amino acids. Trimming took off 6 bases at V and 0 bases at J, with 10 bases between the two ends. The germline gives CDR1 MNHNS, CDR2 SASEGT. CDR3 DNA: TGTGCCAGCAGCCCGGGACACAGCACAGATACGCAGTATTTT. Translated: CASSPGHSTDTQYF.

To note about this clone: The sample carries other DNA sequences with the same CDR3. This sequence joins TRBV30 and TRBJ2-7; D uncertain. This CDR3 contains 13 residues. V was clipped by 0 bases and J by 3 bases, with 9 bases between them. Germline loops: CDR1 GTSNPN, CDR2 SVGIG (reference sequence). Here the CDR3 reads CAWSVSLYYEQYF. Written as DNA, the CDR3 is TGTGCCTGGAGTGTATCCCTCTACTACGAGCAGTACTTC.

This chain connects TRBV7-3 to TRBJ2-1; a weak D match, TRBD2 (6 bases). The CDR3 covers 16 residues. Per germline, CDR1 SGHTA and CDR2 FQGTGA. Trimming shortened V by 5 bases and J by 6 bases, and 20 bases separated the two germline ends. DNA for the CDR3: TGTGCCAGCAGCCCCACGAGTAGACTGGGGGGCAATGAGCAGTTCTTC. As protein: CASSPTSRLGGNEQFF.

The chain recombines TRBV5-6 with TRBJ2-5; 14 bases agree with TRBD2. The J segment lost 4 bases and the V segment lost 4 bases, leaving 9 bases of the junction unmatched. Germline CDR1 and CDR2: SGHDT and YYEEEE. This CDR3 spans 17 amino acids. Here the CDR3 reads CASSPGLAGVVIETQYF. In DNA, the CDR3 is TGTGCCAGCAGCCCGGGACTAGCGGGAGTAGTTATAGAGACCCAGTACTTC.

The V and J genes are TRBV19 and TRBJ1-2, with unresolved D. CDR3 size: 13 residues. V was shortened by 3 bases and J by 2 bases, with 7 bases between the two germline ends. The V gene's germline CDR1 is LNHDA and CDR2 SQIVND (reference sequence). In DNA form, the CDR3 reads TGTGCCAGTAGTATGGACGAGAACTATGGCTACACCTTC. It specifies CASSMDENYGYTF.

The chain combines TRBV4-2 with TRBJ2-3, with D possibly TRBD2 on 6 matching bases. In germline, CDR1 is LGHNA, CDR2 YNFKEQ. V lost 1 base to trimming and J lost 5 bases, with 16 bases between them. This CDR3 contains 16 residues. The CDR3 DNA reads TGTGCCAGCAGCCAAGGATCGGGACTGGAGGGAGATACGCAGTATTTT. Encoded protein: CASSQGSGLEGDTQYF.

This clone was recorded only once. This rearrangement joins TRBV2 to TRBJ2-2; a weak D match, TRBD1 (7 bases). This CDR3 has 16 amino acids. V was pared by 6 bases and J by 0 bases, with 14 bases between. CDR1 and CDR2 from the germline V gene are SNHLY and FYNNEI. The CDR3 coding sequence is TGTGCCAGCAGGGGCAGGGGGGTCGCGAACACCGGGGAGCTGTTTTTT. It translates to CASRGRGVANTGELFF.

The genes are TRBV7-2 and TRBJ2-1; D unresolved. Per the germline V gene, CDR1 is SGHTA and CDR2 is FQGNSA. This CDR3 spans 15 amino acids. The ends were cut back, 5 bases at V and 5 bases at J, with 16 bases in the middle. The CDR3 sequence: CASSPRHLGDNEQFF. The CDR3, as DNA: TGTGCCAGCAGCCCCCGTCATTTAGGAGACAATGAGCAGTTCTTC.

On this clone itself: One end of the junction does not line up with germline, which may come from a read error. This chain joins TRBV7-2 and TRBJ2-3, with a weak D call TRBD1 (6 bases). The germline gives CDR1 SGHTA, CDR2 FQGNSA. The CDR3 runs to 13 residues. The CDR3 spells CASSSKPGDKVDF. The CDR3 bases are TGTGCCAGCAGCTCCAAACCCGGGGACAAGGTGGATTTT.

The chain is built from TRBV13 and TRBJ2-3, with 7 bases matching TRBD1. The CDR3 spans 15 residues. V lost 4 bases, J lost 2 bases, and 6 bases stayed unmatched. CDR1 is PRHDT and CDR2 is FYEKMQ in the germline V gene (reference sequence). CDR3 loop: CASSSRDRLTDTQYF. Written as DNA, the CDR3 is TGTGCCAGCAGCTCCCGGGACAGACTCACAGATACGCAGTATTTT. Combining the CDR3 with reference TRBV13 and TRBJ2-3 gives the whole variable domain AAGVIQSPRHLIKEKRETATLKCYPIPRHDTVYWYQQGPGQDPQFLISFYEKMQSDKGSIPDRFSAQQFSDYHSELNMSSLELGDSALYFCASSSRDRLTDTQYFGPGTRLTVL.

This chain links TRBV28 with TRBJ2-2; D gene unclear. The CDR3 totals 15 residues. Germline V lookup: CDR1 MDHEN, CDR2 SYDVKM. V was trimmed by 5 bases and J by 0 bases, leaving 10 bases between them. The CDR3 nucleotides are TGTGCCAGCAGTCCGCTAGGGACGAACACCGGGGAGCTGTTTTTT. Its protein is CASSPLGTNTGELFF. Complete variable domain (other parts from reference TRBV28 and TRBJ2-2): DVKVTQSSRYLVKRTGEKVFLECVQDMDHENMFWYRQDPGLGLRLIYFSYDVKMKEKGDIPEGYSVSREKKERFSLILESASTNQTSMYLCASSPLGTNTGELFFGEGSRLTVL.